A single sample is the source of the 27 T cell receptor beta chains below, sequenced in a study of patients and donors after allogeneic stem cell transplantation. TCRdb reanalysed the RT-PCR reads using MiXCR and keeps one entry per CDR3 protein. The data contain about a million distinct CDR3 sequences, approximately 18% of them singletons. Sample: blood, either unsorted or a sorted T cell fraction (not recorded which). The source is a human donor who was either an allogeneic HSCT recipient or a stem cell or donor lymphocyte infusion donor (not recorded which). It is not recorded whose cells these are; they may come from a transplant donor.

The chain couples TRBV18 to TRBJ1-1; D remains ambiguous. Germline CDR1 and CDR2: KGHSH and LQKENI. V lost 1 base to trimming and J lost 4 bases, with 7 bases between them. The CDR3 spans 13 residues. DNA of the CDR3: TGTGCCAGCTCACCACAGACCGGCACTGAAGCTTTCTTT. It translates to CASSPQTGTEAFF.

This clonotype came up a few times. The rearrangement uses TRBV2 and TRBJ2-6, with D unresolved. Trimming pared 5 bases from V and 0 bases from J, leaving 5 bases between. The CDR3 is 14 amino acids. Germline V gene data show CDR1 as SNHLY and CDR2 as FYNNEI. The CDR3 is CASSKRSGANVLTF. The DNA of the CDR3 is TGTGCCAGCAGTAAACGCTCTGGGGCCAACGTCCTGACTTTC.

This clonotype came up a few times. The gene calls are TRBV20-1 and TRBJ2-3, with 9 bases that match TRBD2. The CDR3 spans 16 residues. With V trimmed by 1 base and J by 2 bases, 7 bases remained unmatched. Looked up from germline, CDR1 is DFQATT and CDR2 is SNEGSKA (reference sequence). This CDR3 is CSARGLTSGATDTQYF. Written as DNA, the CDR3 is TGCAGTGCTAGAGGTTTGACTAGCGGAGCCACAGATACGCAGTATTTT.

The chain combines TRBV4-1 with TRBJ1-4; the D gene is possibly TRBD1 (5 bases). Germline-derived CDR1 and CDR2 are MGHRA and YSYEKL. CDR3 length: 16 amino acids. Deletions cut 4 bases from V and 0 bases from J, with 12 bases between. CDR3 in amino acids: CASSRFGATTNEKLFF. The CDR3 nucleotides read TGCGCCAGCAGCCGCTTCGGGGCTACAACTAATGAAAAACTGTTTTTT.

The chain couples TRBV5-1 to TRBJ2-1; possibly TRBD1 for D (5 bases). CDR1 and CDR2 from the germline V gene are SGHRS and YFSETQ. The CDR3 is 13 amino acids. V dropped 4 bases and J dropped 4 bases, with 9 bases sitting between them. DNA for the CDR3: TGCGCCAGCAGCGGGGCCGCGTACAATGAGCAGTTCTTC. It specifies CASSGAAYNEQFF.

The chain uses TRBV5-5 and TRBJ2-3; tentative D call: TRBD1 (5 bases). Germline loops: CDR1 SGHKS, CDR2 YYEKEE (reference sequence). This CDR3 comprises 15 residues. Trimming pared 4 bases from V and 0 bases from J, leaving 12 bases between. CDR3 sequence reads: CASSTWTLSTDTQYF. CDR3 DNA: TGTGCCAGCAGCACGTGGACACTTAGCACAGATACGCAGTATTTT.

This clonotype was recorded at least ten times. The gene calls are TRBV13 and TRBJ1-1, with no clear D. Trimming shortened V by 1 base and J by 10 bases, and 13 bases separated the two germline ends. CDR1 and CDR2 from the germline V gene are PRHDT and FYEKMQ (reference sequence). There are 13 residues in the CDR3. The CDR3 spells CASSLVDFSGAFF. The CDR3 region has the DNA TGTGCCAGCAGCTTAGTTGACTTTTCAGGAGCTTTCTTT.

A remark on this clonotype: Sequence at one end of the junction differs from germline and may be a read error. The chain recombines TRBV7-2 with TRBJ1-5; D not resolved. Germline CDR1 reads SGHTA; CDR2 reads FQGNSA. The CDR3 covers 17 residues. This chain's CDR3 is CASSLALGRLSNQPQHF. The CDR3 DNA reads TGTGCCAGCAGCCTAGCCCTAGGGCGTTTAAGCAATCAGCCCCAGCATTTT.

The chain uses TRBV6-2 or TRBV6-3 and TRBJ1-2, with D maybe TRBD1 (5 bases). Trimming removed 5 bases from V and 4 bases from J, with 17 bases in between. CDR1 and CDR2 (germline): MNHEY, SVGEGT. The CDR3 consists of 15 residues. CDR3 sequence reads: CASSLGRPGGYGYTF. CDR3 nucleotides: TGTGCCAGCAGTCTGGGACGGCCCGGGGGCTATGGCTACACCTTC.

V usage is TRBV12-3 or TRBV12-4 and J usage is TRBJ1-5; 8 nucleotides line up with TRBD1. After removal of 6 bases from V and 7 bases from J, the junction contained 5 bases not matched to a gene. There are 13 residues in the CDR3. DNA for the CDR3: TGTGCCAGCAGCGACAGGGGCGGCCAGCCCCAGCATTTT. It specifies CASSDRGGQPQHF.

This clonotype was observed a handful of times. This sequence joins TRBV25-1 and TRBJ2-7; 14 bases map to TRBD2. This CDR3 has 13 amino acids. The junction had 5 bases not matched to a gene; V was cut back by 6 bases and J by 10 bases. CDR1 is MGHDK and CDR2 is SYGVNS in the germline V gene. The CDR3 nucleotides read TGTGCCAGCAGGTCGGGACTAGCGGGAGTACAGTACTTC. Translated: CASRSGLAGVQYF.

The chain joins TRBV12-3 or TRBV12-4 to TRBJ2-7; 8 bases fit TRBD1. The CDR3 contains 14 residues. With V trimmed by 5 bases and J by 5 bases, 8 bases remained unmatched. CDR3 DNA sequence: TGTGCCAGCAGTCGGGGACAGGCTTCAGACGAGCAGTACTTC. This encodes CASSRGQASDEQYF.

This clonotype was seen at least ten times. The rearrangement uses TRBV5-1 and TRBJ2-7; 7 nucleotides match TRBD2. CDR3 size: 13 residues. Germline CDR1 and CDR2: SGHRS and YFSETQ. The trim removed 6 bases at V and 3 bases at J, leaving 6 bases unmatched. CDR3 region: CASMGTNIYEQYF. The CDR3 DNA is TGCGCCAGCATGGGGACTAACATCTACGAGCAGTACTTC.

The chain uses TRBV27 and TRBJ2-3, with 9 positions matching TRBD2. CDR1 is MNHEY and CDR2 is SMNVEV in the germline V gene (reference sequence). The CDR3 has 17 residues. J gave up 4 bases and V 6 bases, and 14 bases lay outside the gene matches. The CDR3, as DNA: TGTGCCAGCAGACGTGCCCTTGGCGGGGGGGTGGCAGATACGCAGTATTTT. Protein product: CASRRALGGGVADTQYF.

This sequence joins TRBV12-3 or TRBV12-4 and TRBJ1-1; a possible D gene is TRBD1 (5 bases). The CDR3 loop spans 15 amino acids. Trimming shortened V by 6 bases and J by 0 bases, and 14 bases separated the two germline ends. Here the CDR3 DNA reads TGTGCCAGCAGGCCCCGGCAGGGTCTGAACACTGAAGCTTTCTTT. It specifies CASRPRQGLNTEAFF.

The rearrangement joins TRBV12-3 or TRBV12-4 to TRBJ2-3; 10 positions match TRBD1. The CDR3 extends over 15 amino acids. J was trimmed by 6 bases and V by 6 bases; bases with no gene match: 9. The CDR3 DNA sequence: TGTGCCAGCAGCTTTGGGACAGGGGTATCCGATACGCAGTATTTT. It encodes CASSFGTGVSDTQYF.

This clonotype appeared a few times. The chain employs TRBV20-1 and TRBJ1-1, with a possible D match to TRBD1 (6 bases). V was pared by 6 bases and J by 0 bases, with 23 bases between. CDR3 length equals 17 residues. Germline-derived CDR1 and CDR2 are DFQATT and SNEGSKA (reference sequence). The CDR3 DNA follows: TGCAGTGCCCACCTAAAAGGGACACAGAATCTGAACACTGAAGCTTTCTTT. It translates to CSAHLKGTQNLNTEAFF.

As for this clonotype: A read error may produce the germline difference seen at one junction end. DNA of the CDR3: TGTGCCAGCAGTTCACCGGGACAGGGAATCTTC. It yields the protein CASSSPGQGIF. This chain uses TRBV6-1 with TRBJ2-1; 9 nucleotides agree with TRBD1. This CDR3 contains 11 residues. The V gene's germline CDR1 is MNHNS and CDR2 SASEGT.

This chain links TRBV19 with TRBJ2-1; D is ambiguous. V shed 5 bases and J shed 8 bases, with 10 bases lying between them. The CDR3 extends over 12 amino acids. CDR1 and CDR2 from the germline V gene are LNHDA and SQIVND (reference sequence). This CDR3 is CASSFHLYEQFF. DNA for the CDR3: TGTGCCAGTAGTTTTCATTTGTATGAGCAGTTCTTC.

The chain employs TRBV30 and TRBJ2-3; 7 nucleotides match TRBD1. From germline, CDR1 is GTSNPN and CDR2 SVGIG (reference sequence). Losses at the gene ends were 0 bases for V and 6 bases for J; bases not matched to a gene: 0. This CDR3 comprises 12 residues. The chain's CDR3 is CAWSVRGDTQYF. As DNA, the CDR3 is TGTGCCTGGAGTGTCAGGGGGGATACGCAGTATTTT. The full variable domain, completed using reference TRBV30 and TRBJ2-3, is SQTIHQWPATLVQPVGSPLSLECTVEGTSNPNLYWYRQAAGRGLQLLFYSVGIGQISSEVPQNLSASRPQDRQFILSSKKLLLSDSGFYLCAWSVRGDTQYFGPGTRLTVL.

This chain joins TRBV20-1 and TRBJ2-3; D possibly uses TRBD1 or TRBD2 (5 bases each). Germline assignment: CDR1 DFQATT and CDR2 SNEGSKA (reference sequence). The CDR3 is made up of 13 amino acids. V dropped 3 bases and J dropped 4 bases, with 11 bases sitting between them. CDR3 loop: CSARGTRPDTQYF. In DNA form, the CDR3 reads TGCAGTGCTAGGGGGACCCGCCCAGATACGCAGTATTTT.

This sequence joins TRBV30 and TRBJ1-6; 8 bases are shared with TRBD1. Losses at the gene ends were 2 bases for V and 7 bases for J; bases not matched to a gene: 4. CDR1 is GTSNPN, CDR2 SVGIG, per germline (reference sequence). CDR3 size: 14 residues. The CDR3 DNA follows: TGTGCCTGGAGTCCAGGGGGCGAGAATTCACCCCTCCACTTT. Translation gives CAWSPGGENSPLHF.

This clonotype was picked up many times. The chain joins TRBV20-1 to TRBJ2-1; 9 bases agree with TRBD2. Germline trimming cut 6 bases from V and 9 bases from J; bases unmatched to any gene: 15. The germline V gene encodes CDR1 DFQATT and CDR2 SNEGSKA (reference sequence). CDR3 size: 15 residues. The chain's CDR3 is CSASYGSGGPPEQFF. CDR3 DNA: TGCAGTGCCAGTTACGGCAGCGGGGGGCCCCCTGAGCAGTTCTTC.

V gene TRBV30 combines with J gene TRBJ2-1; no definite D call. The CDR3 has 12 residues. The germline gives CDR1 GTSNPN, CDR2 SVGIG (reference sequence). V dropped 0 bases and J dropped 6 bases, with 6 bases sitting between them. The CDR3 nucleotides are TGTGCCTGGAGTGTAGGTCCCAATGAGCAGTTCTTC. As protein: CAWSVGPNEQFF.

This clonotype was observed at least ten times. V and J are TRBV5-1 and TRBJ2-7, with 8 bases identical to TRBD1. Germline V gene lookup returns CDR1 SGHRS and CDR2 YFSETQ. This CDR3 has 15 residues. The J segment lost 2 bases and the V segment lost 0 bases, leaving 4 bases of the junction unmatched. The CDR3 spells CASSLEEGQAYEQYF. DNA for the CDR3: TGCGCCAGCAGCTTGGAAGAGGGACAGGCCTACGAGCAGTACTTC.

The chain employs TRBV25-1 and TRBJ1-1; D possibly corresponds to TRBD1 (6 bases). The germline V gene has CDR1 MGHDK and CDR2 SYGVNS. Trimming took 2 bases from V and 6 from J, leaving 10 bases between them. CDR3 size: 13 residues. The CDR3 bases are TGTGCCAGCAGTGAACGCAGGGGATCTGAAGCTTTCTTT. This codes for CASSERRGSEAFF.

The CDR3 bases are TGCAGTGTGCGGGACCGGGACAACTACAATGAGCAGTTCTTC. It yields the protein CSVRDRDNYNEQFF. The rearrangement uses TRBV20-1 and TRBJ2-1, with D perhaps TRBD1 or TRBD2 (6 bases each). Germline V gives CDR1 DFQATT, CDR2 SNEGSKA (reference sequence). The CDR3 sequence is 14 residues long. Trimming took 7 bases from V and 3 from J, leaving 16 bases between them.